One and the same sample provided the 2 T cell receptor beta chains below, sequenced in a study of cytomegalovirus exposure and HLA in healthy donors. Primers for the PCR totalled 60 Vbeta and 13 Jbeta. Some clones are missing from TCRdb's copy, which holds only in-frame ones; the method was immunoSEQ multiplex PCR. The repertoire holds about 180,000 clones, with roughly 84% as singletons. The sample consisted of PBMCs. Source of these receptors: a man younger than 45 in good health and CMV-seronegative.

The chain joins TRBV19 to TRBJ1-2; tentatively, D is TRBD1 (6 bases). CDR3 length: 16 amino acids. The V and J ends lost 2 bases and 0 bases respectively, with 13 bases between them. In germline, CDR1 is LNHDA, CDR2 SQIVND (reference sequence). The CDR3: CASSIWGGRSNYGYTF. The CDR3 bases are TGTGCCAGTAGTATATGGGGGGGCAGATCTAACTATGGCTACACCTTC.

V usage is TRBV27 and J usage is TRBJ2-5; TRBD2 might be the D (6 bases). Trimming pared 3 bases from V and 2 bases from J, leaving 13 bases between. The CDR3 is 15 amino acids. CDR1 and CDR2 from the germline V gene are MNHEY and SMNVEV (reference sequence). For the CDR3, the DNA is TGTGCCAGCAGTTTGGGACTGTTAAGTCAAGAGACCCAGTACTTC. It translates to CASSLGLLSQETQYF.